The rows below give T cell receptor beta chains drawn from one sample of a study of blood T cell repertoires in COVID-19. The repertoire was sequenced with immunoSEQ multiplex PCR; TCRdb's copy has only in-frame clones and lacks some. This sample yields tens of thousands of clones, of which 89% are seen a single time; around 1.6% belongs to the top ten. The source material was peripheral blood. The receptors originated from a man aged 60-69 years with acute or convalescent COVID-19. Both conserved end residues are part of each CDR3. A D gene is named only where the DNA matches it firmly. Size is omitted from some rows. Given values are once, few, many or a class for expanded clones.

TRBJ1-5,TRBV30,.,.,CAWSVEAGPQHF,TGTGCCTGGAGTGTAGAGGCCGGACCCCAGCATTTT
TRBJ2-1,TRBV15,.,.,CATSRDDKSYNEQFF,TGTGCCACCAGCAGAGATGACAAGTCCTACAATGAGCAGTTCTTC
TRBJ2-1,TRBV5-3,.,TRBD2,CARTTSGDLNEQFF,TGTGCCAGAACGACTAGCGGGGACCTCAATGAGCAGTTCTTC
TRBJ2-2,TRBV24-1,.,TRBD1,CATSDLGQGNTGELFF,TGTGCCACCAGTGATTTGGGACAGGGAAATACCGGGGAGCTGTTTTTT
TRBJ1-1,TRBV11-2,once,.,CASRLGQNTEAFF,TGTGCCAGCAGGTTGGGACAGAACACTGAAGCTTTCTTT
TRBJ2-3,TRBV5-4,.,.,CASSPPNTDTQYF,TGTGCCAGCAGCCCCCCCAACACAGATACGCAGTATTTT
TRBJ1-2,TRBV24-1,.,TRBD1,CATSDYRGSYGYTF,TGTGCCACCAGTGATTACAGGGGAAGCTATGGCTACACCTTC
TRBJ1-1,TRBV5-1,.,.,CASSPGQKRAEAFF,TGCGCCAGCAGCCCCGGACAGAAAAGAGCTGAAGCTTTCTTT
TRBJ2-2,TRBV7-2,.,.,CASSYQTGTRTGELFF,TGTGCCAGCAGTTACCAGACCGGGACACGTACCGGGGAGCTGTTTTTT
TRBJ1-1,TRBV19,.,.,CASSIQGNTEAFF,TGTGCCAGTAGTATACAGGGAAACACTGAAGCTTTCTTT
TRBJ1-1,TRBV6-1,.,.,CASSDIRTLREAEAFF,TGTGCCAGCAGTGATATTCGGACCCTCCGGGAAGCTGAAGCTTTCTTT
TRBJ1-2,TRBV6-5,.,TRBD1,CASSVDREYYGYTF,TGTGCCAGCAGCGTGGACAGGGAGTACTATGGCTACACCTTC
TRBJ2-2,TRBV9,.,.,CASSPLSGITGELFF,TGTGCCAGCAGCCCCTTAAGCGGAATCACCGGGGAGCTGTTTTTT
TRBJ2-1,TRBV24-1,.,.,CATSDNRKPYNEQFF,TGTGCCACCAGTGACAACAGGAAGCCTTACAATGAGCAGTTCTTC
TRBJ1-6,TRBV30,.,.,CAWSLGQAGSPLHF,TGTGCCTGGAGTCTGGGGCAGGCAGGTTCACCCCTCCACTTT
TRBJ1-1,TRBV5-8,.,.,CASSLLRMNTEAFF,TGTGCCAGCAGCTTACTGAGAATGAACACTGAAGCTTTCTTT
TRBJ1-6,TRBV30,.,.,CAWSSLPGVNSPLHF,TGTGCCTGGAGTTCGTTACCGGGAGTTAATTCACCCCTCCACTTT
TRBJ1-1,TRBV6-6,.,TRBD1,CASRWTGEISYTEAFF,TGTGCCAGCAGGTGGACAGGGGAGATTTCGTACACTGAAGCTTTCTTT
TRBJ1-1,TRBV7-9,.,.,CASSLGRTVGAFF,TGTGCCAGCAGCTTAGGGCGGACTGTCGGCGCTTTCTTT
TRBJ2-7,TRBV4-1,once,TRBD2,CASSLGLAGASYEQYF,TGCGCCAGCAGCCTGGGACTAGCGGGGGCCTCCTACGAGCAGTACTTC
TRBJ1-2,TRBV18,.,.,CASSPQGSGSGYTF,TGTGCCAGCTCACCCCAGGGATCCGGGAGTGGCTACACCTTC
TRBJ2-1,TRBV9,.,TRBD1,CASSVGTGVYNEQFF,TGTGCCAGCAGCGTAGGAACAGGGGTCTACAATGAGCAGTTCTTC
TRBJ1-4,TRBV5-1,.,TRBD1,CASSGDRGGEKLFF,TGCGCCAGCAGCGGCGACAGGGGAGGTGAAAAACTGTTTTTT
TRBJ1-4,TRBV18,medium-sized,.,CASSPEKTQGEKLFF,TGTGCCAGCTCACCGGAAAAAACCCAGGGTGAAAAACTGTTTTTT
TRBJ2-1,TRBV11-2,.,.,CASSLDLYNEQFF,TGTGCCAGCAGTTTAGACCTCTACAATGAGCAGTTCTTC
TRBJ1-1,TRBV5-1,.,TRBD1,CASSFTGVITEAFF,TGCGCCAGCAGCTTTACAGGGGTGATTACTGAAGCTTTCTTT